This record concerns one TCR beta chain sequence. The antigen is undetermined. The sample is drawn from a study of cytomegalovirus exposure and HLA in healthy donors. Whole-study context: The 90 to 150 validation repertoires matched the roughly 700 first-cohort repertoires in platform, a later analysis reported. Study conclusions and caveats: Most TCRs appeared rarely, but some public TCRs recurred in many donors.

V lost 3 bases and J lost 1; bases outside the gene matches: 4. The CDR3 consists of 15 residues. The germline V gene has CDR1 SNHLY and CDR2 FYNNEI. Clones were sequenced by immunoSEQ multiplex PCR, and TCRdb holds only the in-frame ones, with some missing. The sample has 95,000 to 150,000 clones, 94% seen once. The material sequenced was PBMCs. The rearrangement uses TRBV2 and TRBJ2-7; 9 bases align to TRBD2. This TCR came from a woman between 18 and 29 years old in good health and CMV-seronegative. The CDR3 DNA sequence: TGTGCCAGCAGTGAGGCGGCGGGGGGGTCCTACGAGCAGTACTTC. Its protein product is CASSEAAGGSYEQYF.